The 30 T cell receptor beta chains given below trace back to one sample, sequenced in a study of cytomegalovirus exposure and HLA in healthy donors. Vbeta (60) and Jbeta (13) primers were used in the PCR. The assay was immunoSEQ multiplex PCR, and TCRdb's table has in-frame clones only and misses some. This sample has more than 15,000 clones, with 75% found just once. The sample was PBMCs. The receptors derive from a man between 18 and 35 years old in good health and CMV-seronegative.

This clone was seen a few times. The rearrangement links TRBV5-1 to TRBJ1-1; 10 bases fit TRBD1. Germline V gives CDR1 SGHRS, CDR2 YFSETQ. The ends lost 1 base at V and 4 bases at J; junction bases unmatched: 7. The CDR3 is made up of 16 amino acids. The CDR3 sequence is CASSLFPGQGGTEAFF. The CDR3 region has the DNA TGCGCCAGCAGCTTGTTTCCCGGACAGGGGGGCACTGAAGCTTTCTTT. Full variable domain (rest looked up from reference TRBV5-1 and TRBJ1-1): KAGVTQTPRYLIKTRGQQVTLSCSPISGHRSVSWYQQTPGQGLQFLFEYFSETQRNKGNFPGRFSGRQFSNSRSEMNVSTLELGDSALYLCASSLFPGQGGTEAFFGQGTRLTVV.

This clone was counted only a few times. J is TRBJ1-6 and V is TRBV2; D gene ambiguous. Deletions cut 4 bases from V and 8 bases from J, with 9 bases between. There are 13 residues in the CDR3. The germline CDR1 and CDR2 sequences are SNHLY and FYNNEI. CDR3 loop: CASSVEVDSPLHF. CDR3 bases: TGTGCCAGCAGTGTGGAGGTAGATTCACCCCTCCACTTT.

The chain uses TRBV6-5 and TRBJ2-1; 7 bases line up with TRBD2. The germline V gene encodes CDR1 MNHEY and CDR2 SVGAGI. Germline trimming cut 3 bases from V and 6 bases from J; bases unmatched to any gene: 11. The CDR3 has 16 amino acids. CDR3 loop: CASSYGWTSTGNEQFF. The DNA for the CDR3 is TGTGCCAGCAGTTATGGATGGACTAGTACCGGCAATGAGCAGTTCTTC.

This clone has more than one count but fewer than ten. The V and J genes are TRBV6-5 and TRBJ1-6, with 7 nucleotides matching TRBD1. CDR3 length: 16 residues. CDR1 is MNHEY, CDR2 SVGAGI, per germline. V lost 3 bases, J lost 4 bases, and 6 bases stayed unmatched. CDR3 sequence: CASSYTGTAYNSPLHF. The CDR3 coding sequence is TGTGCCAGCAGTTATACCGGGACAGCTTATAATTCACCCCTCCACTTT.

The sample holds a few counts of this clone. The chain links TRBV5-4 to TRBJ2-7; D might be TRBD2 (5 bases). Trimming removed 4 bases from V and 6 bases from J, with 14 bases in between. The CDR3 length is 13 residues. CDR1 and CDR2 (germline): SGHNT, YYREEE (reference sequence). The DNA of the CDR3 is TGTGCCAGCAGCCAACTAGGCGCTGGCGAGCAGTACTTC. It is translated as CASSQLGAGEQYF.

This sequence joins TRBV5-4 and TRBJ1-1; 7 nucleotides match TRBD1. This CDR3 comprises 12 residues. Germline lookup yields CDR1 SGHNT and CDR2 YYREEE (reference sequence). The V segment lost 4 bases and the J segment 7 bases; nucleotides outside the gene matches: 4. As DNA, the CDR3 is TGTGCCAGCAGCGTTCGGACAGGTGAAGCTTTCTTT. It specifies CASSVRTGEAFF.

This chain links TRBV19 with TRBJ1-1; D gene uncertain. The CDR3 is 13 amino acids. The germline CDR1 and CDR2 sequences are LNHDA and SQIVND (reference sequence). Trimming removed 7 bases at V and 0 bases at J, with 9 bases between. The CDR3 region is CASNLGVNTEAFF. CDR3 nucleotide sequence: TGTGCCAGTAACCTTGGAGTGAACACTGAAGCTTTCTTT.

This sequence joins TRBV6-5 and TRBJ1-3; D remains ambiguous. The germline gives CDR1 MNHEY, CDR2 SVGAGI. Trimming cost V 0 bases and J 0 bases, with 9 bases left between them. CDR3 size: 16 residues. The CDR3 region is CASSYSRPSSGNTIYF. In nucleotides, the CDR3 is TGTGCCAGCAGTTACTCGAGGCCGAGCTCTGGAAACACCATATATTTT.

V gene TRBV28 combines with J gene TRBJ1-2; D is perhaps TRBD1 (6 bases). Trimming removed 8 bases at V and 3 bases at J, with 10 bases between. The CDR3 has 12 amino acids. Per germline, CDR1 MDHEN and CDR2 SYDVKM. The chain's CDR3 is CASQGQHYGYTF. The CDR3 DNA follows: TGTGCCAGCCAAGGACAGCACTATGGCTACACCTTC.

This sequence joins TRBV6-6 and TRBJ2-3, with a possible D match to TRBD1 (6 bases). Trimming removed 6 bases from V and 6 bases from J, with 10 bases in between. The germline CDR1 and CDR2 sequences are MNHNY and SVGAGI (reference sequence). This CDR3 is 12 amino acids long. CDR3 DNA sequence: TGTGCCAGCAGCGCAAGGGGGGATACGCAGTATTTT. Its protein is CASSARGDTQYF.

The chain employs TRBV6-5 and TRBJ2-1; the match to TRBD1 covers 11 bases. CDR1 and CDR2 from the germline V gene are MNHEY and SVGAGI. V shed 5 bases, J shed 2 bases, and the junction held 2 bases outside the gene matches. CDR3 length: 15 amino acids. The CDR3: CASSRTGGAYNEQFF. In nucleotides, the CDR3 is TGTGCCAGCAGTCGGACAGGGGGCGCCTACAATGAGCAGTTCTTC.

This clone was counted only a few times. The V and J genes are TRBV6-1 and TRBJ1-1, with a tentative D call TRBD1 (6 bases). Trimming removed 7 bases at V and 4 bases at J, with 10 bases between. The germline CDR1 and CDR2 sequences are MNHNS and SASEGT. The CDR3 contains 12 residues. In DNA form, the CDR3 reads TGTGCCAGCATCCAGGGGAGCACTGAAGCTTTCTTT. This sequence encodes CASIQGSTEAFF.

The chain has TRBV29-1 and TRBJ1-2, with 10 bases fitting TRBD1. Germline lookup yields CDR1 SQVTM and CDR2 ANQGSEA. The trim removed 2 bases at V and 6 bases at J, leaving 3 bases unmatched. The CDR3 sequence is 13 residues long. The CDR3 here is CSVEPGQGHGYTF. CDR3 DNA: TGCAGCGTTGAACCGGGACAGGGGCATGGCTACACCTTC.

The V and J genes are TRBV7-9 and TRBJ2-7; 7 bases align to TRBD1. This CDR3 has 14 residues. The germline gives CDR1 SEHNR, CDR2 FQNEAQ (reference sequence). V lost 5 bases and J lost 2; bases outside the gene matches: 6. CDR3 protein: CASSQGTVPYEQYF. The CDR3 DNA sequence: TGTGCCAGCAGCCAAGGGACAGTACCCTACGAGCAGTACTTC.

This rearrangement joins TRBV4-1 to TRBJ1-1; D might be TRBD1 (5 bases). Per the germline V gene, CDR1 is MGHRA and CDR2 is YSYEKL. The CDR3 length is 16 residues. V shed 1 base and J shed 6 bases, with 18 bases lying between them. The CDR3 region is CASSQGHQGGSAEAFF. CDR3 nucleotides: TGCGCCAGCAGCCAAGGCCACCAGGGAGGGAGCGCTGAAGCTTTCTTT.

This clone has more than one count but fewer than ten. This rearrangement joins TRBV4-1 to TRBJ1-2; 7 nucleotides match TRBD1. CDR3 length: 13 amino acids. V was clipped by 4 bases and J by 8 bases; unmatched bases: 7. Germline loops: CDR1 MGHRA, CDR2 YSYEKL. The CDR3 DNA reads TGCGCCAGCAGCCTGGGACAGAGCTCGGGCTACACCTTC. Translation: CASSLGQSSGYTF.

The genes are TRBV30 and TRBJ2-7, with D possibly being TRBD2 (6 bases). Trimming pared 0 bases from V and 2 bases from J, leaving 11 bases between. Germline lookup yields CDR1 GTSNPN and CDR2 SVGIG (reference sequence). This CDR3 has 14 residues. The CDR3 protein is CAWSVREMAYEQYF. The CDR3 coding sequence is TGTGCCTGGAGTGTACGGGAGATGGCCTACGAGCAGTACTTC.

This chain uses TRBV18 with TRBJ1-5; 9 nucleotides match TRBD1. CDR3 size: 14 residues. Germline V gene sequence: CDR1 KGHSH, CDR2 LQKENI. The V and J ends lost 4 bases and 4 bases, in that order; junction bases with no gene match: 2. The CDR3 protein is CASSLDRGNQPQHF. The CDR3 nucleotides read TGTGCCAGCTCACTTGACAGGGGGAATCAGCCCCAGCATTTT.

CDR3 bases: TGTGCCAGCAGTTACATACAGGGGTCGGAGACCCAGTACTTC. The encoded protein is CASSYIQGSETQYF. The chain combines TRBV6-5 with TRBJ2-5; 7 bases match TRBD1. The CDR3 contains 14 residues. Per germline, CDR1 MNHEY and CDR2 SVGAGI. The trim removed 2 bases at V and 5 bases at J, leaving 5 bases unmatched.

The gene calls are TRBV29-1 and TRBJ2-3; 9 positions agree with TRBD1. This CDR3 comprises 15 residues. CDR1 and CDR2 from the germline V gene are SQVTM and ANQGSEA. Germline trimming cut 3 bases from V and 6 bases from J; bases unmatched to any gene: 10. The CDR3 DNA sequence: TGCAGCGTTGACTTTTTGGGACAGGGTCACGATACGCAGTATTTT. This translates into CSVDFLGQGHDTQYF.

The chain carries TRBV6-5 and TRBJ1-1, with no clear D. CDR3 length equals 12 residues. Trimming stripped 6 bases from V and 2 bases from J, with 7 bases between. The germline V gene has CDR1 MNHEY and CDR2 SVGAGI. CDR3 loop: CASRRINTEAFF. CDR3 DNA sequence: TGTGCCAGCAGGCGAATTAACACTGAAGCTTTCTTT.

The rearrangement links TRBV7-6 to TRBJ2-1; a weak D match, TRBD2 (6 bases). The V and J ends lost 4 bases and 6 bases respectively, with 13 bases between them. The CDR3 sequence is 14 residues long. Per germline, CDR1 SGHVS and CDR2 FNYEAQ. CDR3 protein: CASSWTEGGNEQFF. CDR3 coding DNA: TGTGCCAGCAGCTGGACCGAGGGAGGCAATGAGCAGTTCTTC.

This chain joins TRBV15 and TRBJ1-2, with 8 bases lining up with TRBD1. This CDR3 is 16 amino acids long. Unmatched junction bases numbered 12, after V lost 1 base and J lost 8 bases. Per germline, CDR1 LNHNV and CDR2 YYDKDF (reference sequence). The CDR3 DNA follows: TGTGCCACCAGCAGAGCGGGGCAGGGGGCTGGAGAAGGCTACACCTTC. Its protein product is CATSRAGQGAGEGYTF.

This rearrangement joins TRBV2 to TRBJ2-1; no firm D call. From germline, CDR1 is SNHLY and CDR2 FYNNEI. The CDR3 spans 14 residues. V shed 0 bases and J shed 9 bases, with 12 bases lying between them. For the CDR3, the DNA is TGTGCCAGCAGTGAAGCGGGTACTCTAGGTGAGCAGTTCTTC. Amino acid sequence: CASSEAGTLGEQFF.

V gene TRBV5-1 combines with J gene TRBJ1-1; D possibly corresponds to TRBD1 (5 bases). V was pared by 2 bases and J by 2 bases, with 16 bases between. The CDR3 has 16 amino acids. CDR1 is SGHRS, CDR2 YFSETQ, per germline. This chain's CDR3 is CASSFGGTGENTEAFF. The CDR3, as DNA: TGCGCCAGCAGCTTTGGGGGGACCGGGGAAAACACTGAAGCTTTCTTT.

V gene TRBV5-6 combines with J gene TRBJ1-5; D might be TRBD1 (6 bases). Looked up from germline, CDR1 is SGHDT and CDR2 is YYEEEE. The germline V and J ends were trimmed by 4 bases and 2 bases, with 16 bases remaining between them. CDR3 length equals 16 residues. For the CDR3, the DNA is TGTGCCAGCAGCAATCGAGGGCCAGGGGGCAATCAGCCCCAGCATTTT. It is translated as CASSNRGPGGNQPQHF.

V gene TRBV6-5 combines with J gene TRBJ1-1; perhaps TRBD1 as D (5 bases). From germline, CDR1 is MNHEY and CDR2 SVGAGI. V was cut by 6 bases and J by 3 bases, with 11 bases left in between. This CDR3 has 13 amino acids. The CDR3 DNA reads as TGTGCCAGCAGCCTCGACAGATACACTGAAGCTTTCTTT. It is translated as CASSLDRYTEAFF.

The CDR3 protein is CASSGSLETQYF. CDR3 sequence (DNA): TGCGCCAGCAGCGGCTCCCTGGAGACCCAGTACTTC. This sequence joins TRBV5-1 and TRBJ2-5; no clear D gene. The CDR3 runs 12 residues. Deletions cut 4 bases from V and 5 bases from J, with 9 bases between. CDR1 is SGHRS and CDR2 is YFSETQ in the germline V gene.

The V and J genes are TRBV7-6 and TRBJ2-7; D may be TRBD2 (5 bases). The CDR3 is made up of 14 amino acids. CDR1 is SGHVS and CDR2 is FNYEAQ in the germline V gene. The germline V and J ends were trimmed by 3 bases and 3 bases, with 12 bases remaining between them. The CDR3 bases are TGTGCCAGCAGCTTCGGTCTACGGGACTACGAGCAGTACTTC. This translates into CASSFGLRDYEQYF.

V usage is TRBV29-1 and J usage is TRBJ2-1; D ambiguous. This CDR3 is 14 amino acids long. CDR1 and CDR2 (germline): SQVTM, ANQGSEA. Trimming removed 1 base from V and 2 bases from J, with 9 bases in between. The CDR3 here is CSVEVLQTYNEQFF. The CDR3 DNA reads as TGCAGCGTTGAAGTTCTCCAGACCTACAATGAGCAGTTCTTC.